The entry below gives a single T cell receptor (beta chain) sequence along with its context. Its antigen is undetermined. Other nucleotide sequences from this sample produce the same CDR3. Each subset's genomic DNA was shared equally among a number of immunoSEQ plates. Original methodology: ImmunoSEQ output held junction-only sequences without quality scores, so filtering differed. Assay used: immunoSEQ multiplex PCR; TCRdb lists only in-frame clones, some missing. For V, J and clone size, that table is used; D and trimming come from the DNA. The table has over a million clones, approximately 80% seen once; the top ten hold 0.5% to 0.6%. These data originate in a study of shared clonotypes between healthy human individuals. Points from the study as a whole: Shared across a few donors were about 4.8% of the naive CD4 clonotypes. The represented genetic and exposure-history diversity was limited by the small number of donors.

Germline CDR1 is KGHSH and CDR2 is LQKENI. The CDR3 contains 13 residues. The V and J ends lost 2 bases and 4 bases respectively, with 9 bases between them. The receptor's source is a man aged 18 to 29 in good health. Some clones in this sample may be carry-over from other donors' samples. Material: memory CD4+ T cells from PBMCs. Subset defined: CD45RA-negative fraction. The V call is TRBV18, the J call TRBJ2-7; D tentatively fits TRBD1 or TRBD2 (5 bases each). The CDR3 protein is CASSPGTEYEQYF. The CDR3 bases are TGTGCCAGCTCACCAGGGACGGAGTACGAGCAGTACTTC.